Listed here are 12 T cell receptor beta chains from one sample, sequenced in a study of cytomegalovirus exposure and HLA in healthy donors. PCR was performed using 60 Vbeta and 13 Jbeta primers. TCRdb's table, derived via immunoSEQ multiplex PCR, lists solely in-frame clones and lacks some. Of approximately 110,000 clones in the sample, around 77% were seen once. The sequenced sample consisted of PBMCs. These receptors all come from a woman in her thirties or forties in good health and CMV-seropositive.

The chain employs TRBV7-9 and TRBJ1-2, with 7 positions matching TRBD1. The CDR3 length is 14 residues. J was trimmed by 4 bases and V by 3 bases; bases with no gene match: 5. Germline V gene data show CDR1 as SEHNR and CDR2 as FQNEAQ (reference sequence). The CDR3 protein is CASSFVRGTYGYTF. CDR3 coding DNA: TGTGCCAGCAGCTTCGTCAGGGGGACCTATGGCTACACCTTC.

Only a few counts were recorded for this clone. The J gene is TRBJ2-2, the V gene TRBV7-3; D is perhaps TRBD2 (6 bases). V gave up 1 base and J gave up 1 base, with 10 bases separating them. CDR1 is SGHTA, CDR2 FQGTGA, per germline. This CDR3 is 16 amino acids long. CDR3 amino acids: CASSLIPSVNTGELFF. Written as DNA, the CDR3 is TGTGCCAGCAGCTTAATCCCTAGCGTGAACACCGGGGAGCTGTTTTTT.

CDR3 DNA sequence: TGCGCCAGCAGTGAGTCCGGCGGGAGAGGCGCAGATACGCAGTATTTT. Translating gives CASSESGGRGADTQYF. V is TRBV10-1 and J is TRBJ2-3, with 7 bases identical to TRBD2. The J segment lost 4 bases and the V segment lost 0 bases, leaving 7 bases of the junction unmatched. Germline V CDR1 and CDR2: WNHNN, SYGVQD (reference sequence). The CDR3 runs 16 residues.

The gene calls are TRBV4-2 and TRBJ2-7, with 9 positions matching TRBD2. Germline V gene data show CDR1 as LGHNA and CDR2 as YNFKEQ. The J segment lost 0 bases and the V segment lost 2 bases, leaving 5 bases of the junction unmatched. The CDR3 has 16 amino acids. The CDR3 nucleotides are TGTGCCAGCAGCCAATATGCGCGGGAGGGCTCCTACGAGCAGTACTTC. This encodes CASSQYAREGSYEQYF.

The rearrangement joins TRBV6-1 to TRBJ2-7; possible D gene TRBD2, 5 bases. CDR1 and CDR2 from the germline V gene are MNHNS and SASEGT. The V gene lost 4 bases and the J gene lost 2 bases, with 12 bases spanning the gap. The length of the CDR3 is 14 residues. The CDR3 is CASSGTGRAYEQYF. The CDR3 nucleotides are TGTGCCAGCAGTGGTACTGGGCGGGCCTACGAGCAGTACTTC.

The rearrangement links TRBV18 to TRBJ2-7, with no clear D. V lost 4 bases and J lost 0, with 10 bases in between. Per the germline V gene, CDR1 is KGHSH and CDR2 is LQKENI. This CDR3 has 14 amino acids. Written as DNA, the CDR3 is TGTGCCAGCTCACAAGCTTCTAGCTCCTACGAGCAGTACTTC. Translating gives CASSQASSSYEQYF.

The V and J genes are TRBV4-1 and TRBJ1-6; 7 bases map to TRBD1. CDR1 is MGHRA, CDR2 YSYEKL, per germline. The V gene end was trimmed by 0 bases and the J gene end by 5 bases; junction bases not matched to a gene: 4. There are 16 residues in the CDR3. CDR3 sequence reads: CASSQDPGQNNSPLHF. The CDR3 nucleotides read TGCGCCAGCAGCCAAGACCCGGGACAGAATAATTCACCCCTCCACTTT.

V gene TRBV27 combines with J gene TRBJ2-1, with TRBD1 as a possible D gene (5 bases). V shed 0 bases and J shed 9 bases, with 12 bases lying between them. The CDR3 spans 14 residues. Germline V gene data show CDR1 as MNHEY and CDR2 as SMNVEV (reference sequence). CDR3 protein: CASSLSGAFGEQFF. In DNA form, the CDR3 reads TGTGCCAGCAGTTTATCAGGGGCTTTTGGTGAGCAGTTCTTC.

The chain joins TRBV5-1 to TRBJ2-3; D is possibly TRBD2 (5 bases). This CDR3 is 15 amino acids long. Germline V gene lookup returns CDR1 SGHRS and CDR2 YFSETQ. V lost 4 bases and J lost 4, with 16 bases in between. Written as DNA, the CDR3 is TGCGCCAGCAGCCCCAGTCCGGGGAATTCAGATACGCAGTATTTT. It is translated as CASSPSPGNSDTQYF.

This sequence joins TRBV7-2 and TRBJ1-2; a weak D match, TRBD1 (5 bases). CDR1 SGHTA and CDR2 FQGNSA come from the germline V gene. V lost 0 bases and J lost 2, with 10 bases in between. This CDR3 has 15 amino acids. CDR3 loop: CASSLAPQGNYGYTF. In DNA form, the CDR3 reads TGTGCCAGCAGCTTAGCCCCGCAGGGAAACTATGGCTACACCTTC.

The chain has TRBV18 and TRBJ2-7, with D possibly matching TRBD1 (5 bases). This CDR3 comprises 14 residues. V was clipped by 2 bases and J by 3 bases, with 11 bases between them. From germline, CDR1 is KGHSH and CDR2 LQKENI. The CDR3 loop is CASSPSTQGYEQYF. The CDR3 coding sequence is TGTGCCAGCTCACCATCGACTCAGGGCTACGAGCAGTACTTC.

The CDR3 reads CASRPVQETQYF. CDR3 bases: TGTGCCAGCAGGCCAGTCCAAGAGACCCAGTACTTC. V gene TRBV6-6 combines with J gene TRBJ2-5, with unresolved D. The length of the CDR3 is 12 residues. The ends were cut back, 6 bases at V and 1 base at J, with 6 bases in the middle. Germline V gene lookup returns CDR1 MNHNY and CDR2 SVGAGI (reference sequence).